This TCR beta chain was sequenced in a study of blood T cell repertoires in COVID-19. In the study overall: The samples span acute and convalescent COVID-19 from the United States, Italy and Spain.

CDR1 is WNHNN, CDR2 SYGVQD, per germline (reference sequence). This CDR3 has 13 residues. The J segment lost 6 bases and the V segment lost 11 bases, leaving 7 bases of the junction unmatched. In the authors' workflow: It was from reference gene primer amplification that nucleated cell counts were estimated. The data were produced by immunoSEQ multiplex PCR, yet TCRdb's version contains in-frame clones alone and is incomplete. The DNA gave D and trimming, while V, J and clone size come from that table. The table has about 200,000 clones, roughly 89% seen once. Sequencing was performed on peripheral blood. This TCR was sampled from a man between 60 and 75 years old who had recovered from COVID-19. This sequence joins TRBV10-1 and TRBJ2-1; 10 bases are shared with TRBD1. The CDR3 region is CADRGPPTNEQFF. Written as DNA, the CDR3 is TGCGCCGACAGGGGGCCCCCCACCAATGAGCAGTTCTTC.